This is a list of T cell receptor beta chains from one sample in a study of blood T cell repertoires in COVID-19. Here immunoSEQ multiplex PCR was the method, and the copy in TCRdb shows in-frame clones only, minus some. The sample shows 270,000 or so clones, roughly nine tenths of them seen only once. Material: peripheral blood. The receptors here all came from a woman aged 30 to 39 with COVID-19, enrolled during active disease. CDR3s include the opening cysteine and the closing phenylalanine or tryptophan. A D gene is named only where the DNA matches it firmly. Not all rows give a size; the values are once, few, many and, for expanded clones, a class.

clone_size	j_call	v_call	d_call	cdr3_aa	cdr3_nt
once	TRBJ2-7	TRBV3-1/TRBV3-2	TRBD2	CASSHRQGLAGLRTSYEQYF	TGTGCCAGCAGCCATCGGCAAGGACTAGCGGGGTTAAGAACCTCCTACGAGCAGTACTTC
.	TRBJ2-7	TRBV5-4	TRBD1	CASSLAGTGYEQYF	TGTGCCAGCAGCTTGGCGGGGACAGGGTACGAGCAGTACTTC
.	TRBJ2-1	TRBV21-1	.	CASTTGEGASNEQFF	TGTGCCAGCACCACAGGGGAAGGGGCAAGCAATGAGCAGTTCTTC
.	TRBJ1-1	TRBV4-1	.	CASSQFGIRTARIGAFF	TGCGCCAGCAGCCAGTTTGGTATCAGAACAGCCAGAATTGGGGCTTTCTTT
once	TRBJ2-7	TRBV2	TRBD2	CASTLTSGGESYEQYF	TGTGCCAGCACTTTGACTAGCGGGGGGGAATCCTACGAGCAGTACTTC
.	TRBJ2-5	TRBV7-8	.	CASSLGLSGQETQYF	TGTGCCAGCAGCTTAGGGCTTAGCGGACAAGAGACCCAGTACTTC
.	TRBJ2-7	TRBV7-9	.	CASSLDDGEDEQYF	TGTGCCAGCAGCTTAGATGACGGAGAGGACGAGCAGTACTTC
.	TRBJ1-2	TRBV2	.	CASSVSGTTTGYTF	TGTGCCAGCAGTGTATCTGGGACAACCACTGGCTACACCTTC
.	TRBJ2-1	TRBV4-1	.	CASSHDRLDFSYNEQFF	TGCGCCAGCAGCCACGATCGACTAGATTTCTCCTACAATGAGCAGTTCTTC
.	TRBJ1-5	TRBV4-1	TRBD1	CASSQDRTGEAQPQHF	TGCGCCAGCAGCCAAGATCGAACAGGGGAGGCACAGCCCCAGCATTTT
.	TRBJ2-2	TRBV7-9	.	CASSPGVNTGELFF	TGTGCCAGCAGCCCGGGGGTGAACACCGGGGAGCTGTTTTTT
.	TRBJ2-1	TRBV28	.	CASSPWAQGANEQFF	TGTGCCAGCAGTCCCTGGGCCCAAGGGGCCAATGAGCAGTTCTTC